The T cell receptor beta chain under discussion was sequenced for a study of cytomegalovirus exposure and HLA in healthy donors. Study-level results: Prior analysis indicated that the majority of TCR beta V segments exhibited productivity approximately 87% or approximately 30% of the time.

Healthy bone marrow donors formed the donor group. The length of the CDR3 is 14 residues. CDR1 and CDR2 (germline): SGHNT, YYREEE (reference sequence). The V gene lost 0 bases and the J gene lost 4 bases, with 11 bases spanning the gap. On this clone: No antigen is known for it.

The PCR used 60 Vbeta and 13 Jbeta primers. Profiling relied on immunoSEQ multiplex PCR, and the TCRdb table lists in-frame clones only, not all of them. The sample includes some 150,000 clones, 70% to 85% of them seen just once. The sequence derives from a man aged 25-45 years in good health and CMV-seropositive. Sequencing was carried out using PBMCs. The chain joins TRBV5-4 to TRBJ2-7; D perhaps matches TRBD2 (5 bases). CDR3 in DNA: TGTGCCAGCAGCTTGGATGCGGGTGTGTACGAGCAGTACTTC. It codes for CASSLDAGVYEQYF.